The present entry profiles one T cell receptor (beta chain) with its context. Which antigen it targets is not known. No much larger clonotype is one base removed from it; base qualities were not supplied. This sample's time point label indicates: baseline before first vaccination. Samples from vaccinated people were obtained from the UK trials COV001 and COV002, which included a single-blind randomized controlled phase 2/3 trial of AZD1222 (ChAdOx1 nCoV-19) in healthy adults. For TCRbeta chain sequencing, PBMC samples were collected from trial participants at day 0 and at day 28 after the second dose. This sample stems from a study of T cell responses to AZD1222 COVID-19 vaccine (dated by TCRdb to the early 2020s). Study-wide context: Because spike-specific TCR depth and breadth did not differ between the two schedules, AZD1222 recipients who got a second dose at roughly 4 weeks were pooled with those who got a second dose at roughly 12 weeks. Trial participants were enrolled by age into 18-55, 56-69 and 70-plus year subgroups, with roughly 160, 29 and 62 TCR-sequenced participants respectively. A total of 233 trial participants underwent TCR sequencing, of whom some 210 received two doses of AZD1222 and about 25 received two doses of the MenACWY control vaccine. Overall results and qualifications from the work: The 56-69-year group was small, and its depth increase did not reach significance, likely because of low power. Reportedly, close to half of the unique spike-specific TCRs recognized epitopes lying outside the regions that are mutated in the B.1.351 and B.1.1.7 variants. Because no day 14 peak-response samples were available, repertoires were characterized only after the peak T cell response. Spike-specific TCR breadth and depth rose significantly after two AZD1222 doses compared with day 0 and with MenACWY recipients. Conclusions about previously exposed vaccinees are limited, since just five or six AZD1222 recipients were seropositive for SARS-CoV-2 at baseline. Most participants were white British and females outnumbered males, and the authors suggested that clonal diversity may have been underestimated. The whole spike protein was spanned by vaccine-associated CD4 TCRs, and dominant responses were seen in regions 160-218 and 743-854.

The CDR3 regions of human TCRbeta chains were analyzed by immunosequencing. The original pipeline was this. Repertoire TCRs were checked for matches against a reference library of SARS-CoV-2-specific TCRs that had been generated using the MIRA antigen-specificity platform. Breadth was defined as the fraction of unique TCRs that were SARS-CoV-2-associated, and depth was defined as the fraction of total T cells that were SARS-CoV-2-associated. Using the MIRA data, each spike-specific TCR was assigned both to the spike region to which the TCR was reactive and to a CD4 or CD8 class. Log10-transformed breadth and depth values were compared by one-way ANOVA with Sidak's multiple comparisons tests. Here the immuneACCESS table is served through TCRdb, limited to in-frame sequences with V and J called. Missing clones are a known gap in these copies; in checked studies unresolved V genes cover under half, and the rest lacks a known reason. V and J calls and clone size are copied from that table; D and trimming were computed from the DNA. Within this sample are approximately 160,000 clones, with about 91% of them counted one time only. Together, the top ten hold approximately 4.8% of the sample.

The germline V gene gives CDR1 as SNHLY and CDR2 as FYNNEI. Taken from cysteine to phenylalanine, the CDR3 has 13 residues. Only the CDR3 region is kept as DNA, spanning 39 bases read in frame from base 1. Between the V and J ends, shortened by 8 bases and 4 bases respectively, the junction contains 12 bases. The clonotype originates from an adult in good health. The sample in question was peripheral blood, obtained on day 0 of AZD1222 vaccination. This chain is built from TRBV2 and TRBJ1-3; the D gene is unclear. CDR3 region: CASLPPGGNTIYF. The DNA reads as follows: TGTGCCAGCCTACCCCCGGGGGGAAACACCATATATTTT.